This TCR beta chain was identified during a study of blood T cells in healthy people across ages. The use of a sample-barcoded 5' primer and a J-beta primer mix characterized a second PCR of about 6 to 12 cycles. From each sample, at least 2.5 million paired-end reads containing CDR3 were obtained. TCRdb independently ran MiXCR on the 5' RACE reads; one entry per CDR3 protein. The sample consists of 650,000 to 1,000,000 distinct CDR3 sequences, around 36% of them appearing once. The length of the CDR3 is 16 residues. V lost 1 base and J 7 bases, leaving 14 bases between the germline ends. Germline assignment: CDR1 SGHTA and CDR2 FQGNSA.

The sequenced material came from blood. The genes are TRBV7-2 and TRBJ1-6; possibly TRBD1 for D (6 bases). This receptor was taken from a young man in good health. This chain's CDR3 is CASSLEVGHQNSPLHF. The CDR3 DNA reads TGTGCCAGCAGCTTAGAAGTGGGACACCAAAATTCACCCCTCCACTTT.